Detailed here is one T cell receptor beta chain. The CDR3 length is 13 residues. Germline-derived CDR1 and CDR2 are ENHRY and SYGVKD. The V segment lost 11 bases and the J segment 5 bases; nucleotides outside the gene matches: 10. This entry belongs to a study of cytomegalovirus exposure and HLA in healthy donors. The PCR contained 60 Vbeta and 13 Jbeta primers. Sequencing was performed with immunoSEQ multiplex PCR; in TCRdb, only in-frame clones are kept and a portion is missing. Of 220,000 or so clones detected, more than 60% appear once; the ten largest clones hold 1.5% to 2%. The receptor was derived from a man in his fifties in good health and CMV-seronegative. Material for sequencing was PBMCs. The J gene is TRBJ1-1, the V gene TRBV10-3; 8 bases are shared with TRBD1. CDR3 in amino acids: CAARTGTETEAFF. The CDR3 nucleotides read TGTGCCGCCCGGACAGGGACGGAGACTGAAGCTTTCTTT.